Below, one T cell receptor beta chain is given with its context. The sample carries other DNA sequences with the same CDR3. This entry belongs to a study of technical replicates of blood from a handful of donors. TCRdb keeps only in-frame clones here, not all; method: immunoSEQ multiplex PCR. Found here are some 14,000 clones, approximately 95% of them singletons; the top ten hold 6% to 9.5%. The clonotype originates from a human donor in good health. The sequenced sample was PBMCs.

In nucleotides, the CDR3 is TGCGCCAGCAGCGGGGGGACAGGGGGGGAAGAGACCCAGTACTTC. Translating gives CASSGGTGGEETQYF. The chain uses TRBV5-1 and TRBJ2-5; 11 positions match TRBD1. Germline V lookup: CDR1 SGHRS, CDR2 YFSETQ. The trim removed 4 bases at V and 3 bases at J, leaving 5 bases unmatched. The length of the CDR3 is 15 residues. The full variable domain, in which reference TRBV5-1 and TRBJ2-5 provide the parts outside the CDR3, is KAGVTQTPRYLIKTRGQQVTLSCSPISGHRSVSWYQQTPGQGLQFLFEYFSETQRNKGNFPGRFSGRQFSNSRSEMNVSTLELGDSALYLCASSGGTGGEETQYFGPGTRLLVL.